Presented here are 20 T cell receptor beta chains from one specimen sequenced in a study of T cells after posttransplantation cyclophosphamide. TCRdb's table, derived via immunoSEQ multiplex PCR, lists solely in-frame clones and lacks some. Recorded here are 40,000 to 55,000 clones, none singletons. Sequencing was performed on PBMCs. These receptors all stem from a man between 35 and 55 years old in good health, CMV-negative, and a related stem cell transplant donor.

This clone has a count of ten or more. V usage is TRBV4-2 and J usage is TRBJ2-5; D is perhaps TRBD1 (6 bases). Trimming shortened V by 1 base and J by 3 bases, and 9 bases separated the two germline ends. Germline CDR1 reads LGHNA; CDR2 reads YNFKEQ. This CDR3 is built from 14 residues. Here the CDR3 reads CASSQGYREETQYF. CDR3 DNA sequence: TGTGCCAGCAGCCAAGGCTACAGGGAAGAGACCCAGTACTTC.

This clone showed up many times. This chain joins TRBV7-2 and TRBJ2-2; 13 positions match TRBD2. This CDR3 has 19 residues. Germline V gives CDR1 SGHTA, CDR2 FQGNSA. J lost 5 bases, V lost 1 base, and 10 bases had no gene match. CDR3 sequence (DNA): TGTGCCAGCAGCTTAGAACTAGCGGGAGGGGTAGTGTTTACCGGGGAGCTGTTTTTT. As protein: CASSLELAGGVVFTGELFF.

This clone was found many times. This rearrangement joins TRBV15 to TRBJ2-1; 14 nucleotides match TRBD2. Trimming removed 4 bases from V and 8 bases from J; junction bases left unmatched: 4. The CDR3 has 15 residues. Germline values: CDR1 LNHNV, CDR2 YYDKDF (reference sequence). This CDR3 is CATSNRLAGGYEQFF. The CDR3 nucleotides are TGTGCCACCAGCAACCGACTAGCGGGAGGGTATGAGCAGTTCTTC.

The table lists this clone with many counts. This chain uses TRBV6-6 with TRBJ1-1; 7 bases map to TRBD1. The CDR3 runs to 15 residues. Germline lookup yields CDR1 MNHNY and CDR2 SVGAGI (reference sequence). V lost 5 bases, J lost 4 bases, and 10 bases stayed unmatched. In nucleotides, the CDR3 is TGTGCCAGCAGTCCAGGGGATTCAGGGGGCACTGAAGCTTTCTTT. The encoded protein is CASSPGDSGGTEAFF.

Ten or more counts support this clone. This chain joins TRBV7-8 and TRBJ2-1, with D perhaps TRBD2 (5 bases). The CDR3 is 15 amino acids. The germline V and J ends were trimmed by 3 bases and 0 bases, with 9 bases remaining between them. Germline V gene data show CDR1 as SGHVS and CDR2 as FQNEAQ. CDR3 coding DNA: TGTGCCAGCAGCTTCAGCGGCGTCTCCTACAATGAGCAGTTCTTC. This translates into CASSFSGVSYNEQFF. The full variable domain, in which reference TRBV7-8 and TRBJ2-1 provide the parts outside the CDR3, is GAGVSQSPRYKVAKRGQDVALRCDPISGHVSLFWYQQALGQGPEFLTYFQNEAQLDKSGLPSDRFFAERPEGSVSTLKIQRTQQEDSAVYLCASSFSGVSYNEQFFGPGTRLTVL.

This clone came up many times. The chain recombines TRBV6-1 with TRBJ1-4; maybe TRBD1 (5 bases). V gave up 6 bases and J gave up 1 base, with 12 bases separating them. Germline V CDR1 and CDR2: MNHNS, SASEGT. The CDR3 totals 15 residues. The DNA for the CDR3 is TGTGCCAGCAGGCTCAACAGGCGAACTAATGAAAAACTGTTTTTT. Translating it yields CASRLNRRTNEKLFF.

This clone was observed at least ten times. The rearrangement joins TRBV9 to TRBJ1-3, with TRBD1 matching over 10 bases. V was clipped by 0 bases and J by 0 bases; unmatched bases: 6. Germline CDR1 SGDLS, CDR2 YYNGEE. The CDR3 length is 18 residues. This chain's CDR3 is CASSVAGGTGVSGNTIYF. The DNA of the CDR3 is TGTGCCAGCAGCGTAGCAGGGGGGACAGGGGTCTCTGGAAACACCATATATTTT.

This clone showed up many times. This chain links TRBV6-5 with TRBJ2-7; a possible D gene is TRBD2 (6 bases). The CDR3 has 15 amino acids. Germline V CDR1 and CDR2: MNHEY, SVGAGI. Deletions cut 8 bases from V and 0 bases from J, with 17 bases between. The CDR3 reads CASRVSAGSSYEQYF. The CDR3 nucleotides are TGTGCCAGCCGGGTTTCGGCGGGGAGCTCCTACGAGCAGTACTTC.

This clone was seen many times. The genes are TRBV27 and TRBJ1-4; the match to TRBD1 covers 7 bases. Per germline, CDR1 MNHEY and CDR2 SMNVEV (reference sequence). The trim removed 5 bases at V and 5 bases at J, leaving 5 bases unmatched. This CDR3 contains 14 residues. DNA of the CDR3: TGTGCCAGCAGTCCGATACAGGGGAATGAAAAACTGTTTTTT. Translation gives CASSPIQGNEKLFF. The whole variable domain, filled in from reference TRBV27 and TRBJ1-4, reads EAQVTQNPRYLITVTGKKLTVTCSQNMNHEYMSWYRQDPGLGLRQIYYSMNVEVTDKGDVPEGYKVSRKEKRNFPLILESPSPNQTSLYFCASSPIQGNEKLFFGSGTQLSVL.

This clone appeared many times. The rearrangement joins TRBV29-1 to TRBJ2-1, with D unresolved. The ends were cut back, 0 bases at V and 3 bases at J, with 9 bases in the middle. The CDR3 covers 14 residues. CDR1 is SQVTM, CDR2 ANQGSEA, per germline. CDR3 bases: TGCAGCGTTGAAGACTATGGGCTCTACAATGAGCAGTTCTTC. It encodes CSVEDYGLYNEQFF.

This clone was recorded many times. The CDR3 loop reads CASSPGQGSEKLFF. The CDR3 DNA reads as TGTGCCAGCAGTCCGGGACAGGGTAGCGAAAAACTGTTTTTT. The rearrangement links TRBV7-2 to TRBJ1-4, with 9 nucleotides matching TRBD1. The V segment lost 6 bases and the J segment 8 bases; nucleotides outside the gene matches: 7. Germline V gene data show CDR1 as SGHTA and CDR2 as FQGNSA. This CDR3 contains 14 residues.

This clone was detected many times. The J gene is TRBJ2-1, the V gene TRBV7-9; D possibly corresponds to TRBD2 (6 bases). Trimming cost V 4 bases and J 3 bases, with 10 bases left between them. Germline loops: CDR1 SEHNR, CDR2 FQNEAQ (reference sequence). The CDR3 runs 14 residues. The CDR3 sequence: CASSSGGRYNEQFF. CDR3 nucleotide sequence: TGTGCCAGCAGCTCCGGGGGTCGCTACAATGAGCAGTTCTTC.

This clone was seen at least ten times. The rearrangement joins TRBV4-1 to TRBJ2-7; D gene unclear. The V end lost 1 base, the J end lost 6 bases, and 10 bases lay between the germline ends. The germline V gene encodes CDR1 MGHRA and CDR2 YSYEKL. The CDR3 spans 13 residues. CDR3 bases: TGCGCCAGCAGCCAAGGTCGGTCAACCGAGCAGTACTTC. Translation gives CASSQGRSTEQYF.

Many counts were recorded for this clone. The CDR3 coding sequence is TGTGCCAGCAGTGTCACGACTAGCGGGACAGACACCGGGGAGCTGTTTTTT. Translating it yields CASSVTTSGTDTGELFF. This rearrangement joins TRBV6-1 to TRBJ2-2, with 11 bases that match TRBD2. The germline V gene has CDR1 MNHNS and CDR2 SASEGT. The ends lost 4 bases at V and 3 bases at J; junction bases unmatched: 7. The CDR3 runs to 17 residues.

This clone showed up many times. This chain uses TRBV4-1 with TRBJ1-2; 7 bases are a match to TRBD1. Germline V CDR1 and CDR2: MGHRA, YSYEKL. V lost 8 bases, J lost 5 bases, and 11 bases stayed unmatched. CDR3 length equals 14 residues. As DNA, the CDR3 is TGCGCCAGCGCAAGGGACAGCTACACATATGGCTACACCTTC. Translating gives CASARDSYTYGYTF.

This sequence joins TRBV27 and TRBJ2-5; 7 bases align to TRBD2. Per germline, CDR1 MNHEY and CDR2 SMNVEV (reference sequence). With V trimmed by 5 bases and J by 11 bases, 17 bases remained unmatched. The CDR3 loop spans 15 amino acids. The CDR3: CASSPRGTPNGEQYF. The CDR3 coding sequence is TGTGCCAGCAGTCCGCGGGGGACCCCGAATGGGGAGCAGTACTTC.

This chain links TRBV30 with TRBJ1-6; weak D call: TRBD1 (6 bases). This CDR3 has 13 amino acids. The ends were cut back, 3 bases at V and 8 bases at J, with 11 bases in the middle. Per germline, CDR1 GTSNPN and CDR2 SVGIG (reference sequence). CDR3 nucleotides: TGTGCCTGGAGCACAGGGTCGGATTCACCCCTCCACTTT. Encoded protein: CAWSTGSDSPLHF.

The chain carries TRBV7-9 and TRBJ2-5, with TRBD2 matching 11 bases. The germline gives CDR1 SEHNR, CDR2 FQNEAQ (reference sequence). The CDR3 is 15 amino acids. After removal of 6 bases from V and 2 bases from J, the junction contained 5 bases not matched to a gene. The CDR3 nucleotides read TGTGCCAGCAGGACGGGACTAGCGGAACAAGAGACCCAGTACTTC. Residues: CASRTGLAEQETQYF.

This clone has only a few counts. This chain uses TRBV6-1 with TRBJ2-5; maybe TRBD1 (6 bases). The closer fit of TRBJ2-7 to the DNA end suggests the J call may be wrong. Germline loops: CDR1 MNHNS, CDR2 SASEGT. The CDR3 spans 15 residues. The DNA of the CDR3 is TGTGCCAGCAGTACCCGGGACAACCTATTTTACGAGCAGTACTTC. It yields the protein CASSTRDNLFYEQYF.

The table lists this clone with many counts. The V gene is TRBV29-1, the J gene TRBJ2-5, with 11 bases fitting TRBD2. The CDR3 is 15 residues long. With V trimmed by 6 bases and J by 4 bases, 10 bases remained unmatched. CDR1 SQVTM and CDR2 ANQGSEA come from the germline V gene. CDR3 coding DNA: TGCAGCGTCTTAGCGGGAGGGCCGGTATCAGAGACCCAGTACTTC. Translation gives CSVLAGGPVSETQYF. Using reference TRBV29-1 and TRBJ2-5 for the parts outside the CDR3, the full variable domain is SAVISQKPSRDICQRGTSLTIQCQVDSQVTMMFWYRQQPGQSLTLIATANQGSEATYESGFVIDKFPISRPNLTFSTLTVSNMSPEDSSIYLCSVLAGGPVSETQYFGPGTRLLVL.